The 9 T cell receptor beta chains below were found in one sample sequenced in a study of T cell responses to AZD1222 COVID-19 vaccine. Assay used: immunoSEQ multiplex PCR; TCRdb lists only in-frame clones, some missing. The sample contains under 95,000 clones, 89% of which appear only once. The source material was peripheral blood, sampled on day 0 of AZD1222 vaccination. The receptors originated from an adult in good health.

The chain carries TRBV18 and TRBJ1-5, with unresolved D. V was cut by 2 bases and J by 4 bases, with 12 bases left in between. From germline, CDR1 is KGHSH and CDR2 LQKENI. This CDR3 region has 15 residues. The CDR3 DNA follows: TGTGCCAGCTCACCAGAGGGAAGCCGTAATCAGCCCCAGCATTTT. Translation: CASSPEGSRNQPQHF.

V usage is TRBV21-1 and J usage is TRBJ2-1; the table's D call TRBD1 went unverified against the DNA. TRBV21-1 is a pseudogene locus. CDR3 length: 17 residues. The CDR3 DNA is TGTGCCAGCAGCAAAGAGGACCGGACAGGGCGGGACAATGAGCAGTTCTTC. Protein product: CASSKEDRTGRDNEQFF.

In nucleotides, the CDR3 is TGTGCCAGCAGTGAAGGACAGGGGGGTAACTATGGCTACACCTTC. It specifies CASSEGQGGNYGYTF. The V and J genes are TRBV6-1 and TRBJ1-2, with 9 bases lining up with TRBD1. Germline V lookup: CDR1 MNHNS, CDR2 SASEGT. The CDR3 totals 15 residues. With V trimmed by 1 base and J by 1 base, 1 base remained unmatched.

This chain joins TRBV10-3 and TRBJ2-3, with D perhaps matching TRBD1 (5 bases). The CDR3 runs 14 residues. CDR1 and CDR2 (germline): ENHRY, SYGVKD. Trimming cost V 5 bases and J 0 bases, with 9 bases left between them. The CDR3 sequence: CAISPPGSTDTQYF. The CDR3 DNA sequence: TGTGCCATCAGTCCGCCAGGGAGCACAGATACGCAGTATTTT.

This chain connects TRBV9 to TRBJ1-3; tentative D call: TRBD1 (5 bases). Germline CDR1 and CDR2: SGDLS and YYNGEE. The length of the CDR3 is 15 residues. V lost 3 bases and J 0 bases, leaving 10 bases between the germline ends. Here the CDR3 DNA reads TGTGCCAGCAGCGGGGACTTTGACTCTGGAAACACCATATATTTT. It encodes CASSGDFDSGNTIYF.

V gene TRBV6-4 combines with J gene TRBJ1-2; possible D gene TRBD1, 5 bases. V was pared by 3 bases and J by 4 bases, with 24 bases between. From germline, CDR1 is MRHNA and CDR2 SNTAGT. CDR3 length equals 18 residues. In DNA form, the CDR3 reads TGTGCCAGCAGTGATTCCCACAACCATAAAGGGGCTGGCTATGGCTACACCTTC. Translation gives CASSDSHNHKGAGYGYTF.

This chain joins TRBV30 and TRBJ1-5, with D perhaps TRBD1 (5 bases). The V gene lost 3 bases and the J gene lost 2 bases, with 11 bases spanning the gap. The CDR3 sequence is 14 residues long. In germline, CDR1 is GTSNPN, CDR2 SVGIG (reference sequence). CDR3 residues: CAWRGPGGNQPQHF. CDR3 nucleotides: TGTGCCTGGAGGGGGCCGGGTGGCAATCAGCCCCAGCATTTT.

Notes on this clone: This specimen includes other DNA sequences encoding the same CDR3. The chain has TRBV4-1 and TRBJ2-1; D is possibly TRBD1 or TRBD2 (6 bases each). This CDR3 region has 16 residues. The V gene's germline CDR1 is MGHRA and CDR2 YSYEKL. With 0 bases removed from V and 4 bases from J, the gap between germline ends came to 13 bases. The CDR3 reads CASSQEGGRGYNEQFF. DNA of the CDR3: TGCGCCAGCAGCCAAGAAGGGGGGCGGGGTTACAATGAGCAGTTCTTC.

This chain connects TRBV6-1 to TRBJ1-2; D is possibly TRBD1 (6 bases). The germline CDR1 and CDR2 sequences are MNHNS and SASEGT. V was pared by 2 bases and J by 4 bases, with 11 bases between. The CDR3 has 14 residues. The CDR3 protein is CASSEWGPVYGYTF. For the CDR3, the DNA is TGTGCCAGCAGTGAATGGGGGCCAGTCTATGGCTACACCTTC.